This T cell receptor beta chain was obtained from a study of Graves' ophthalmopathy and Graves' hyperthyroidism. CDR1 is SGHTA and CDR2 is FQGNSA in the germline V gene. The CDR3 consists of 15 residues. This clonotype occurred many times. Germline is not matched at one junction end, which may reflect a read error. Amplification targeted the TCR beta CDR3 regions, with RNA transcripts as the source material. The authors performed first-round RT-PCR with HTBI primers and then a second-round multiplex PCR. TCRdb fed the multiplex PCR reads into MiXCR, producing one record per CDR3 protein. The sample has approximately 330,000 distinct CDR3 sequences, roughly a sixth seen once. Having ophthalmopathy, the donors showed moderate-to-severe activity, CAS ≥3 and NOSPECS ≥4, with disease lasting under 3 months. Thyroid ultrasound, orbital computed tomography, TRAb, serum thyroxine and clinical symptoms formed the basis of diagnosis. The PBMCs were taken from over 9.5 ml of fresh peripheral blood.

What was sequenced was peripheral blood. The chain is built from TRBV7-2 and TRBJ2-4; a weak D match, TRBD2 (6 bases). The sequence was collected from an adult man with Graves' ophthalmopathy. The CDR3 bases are TGTGCCAGCAGCTTAAGACCAGGGCTGGGAGGCATTCAGTGCTTC. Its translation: CASSLRPGLGGIQCF.